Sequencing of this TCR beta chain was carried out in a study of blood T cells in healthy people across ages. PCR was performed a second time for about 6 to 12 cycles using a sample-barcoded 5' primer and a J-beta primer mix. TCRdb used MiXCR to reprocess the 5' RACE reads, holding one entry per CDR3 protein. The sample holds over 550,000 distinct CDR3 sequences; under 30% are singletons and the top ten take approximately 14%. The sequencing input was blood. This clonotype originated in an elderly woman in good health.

The CDR3 sequence is CAWKGAPNQPQHF. In nucleotides, the CDR3 is TGTGCCTGGAAGGGGGCCCCCAATCAGCCCCAGCATTTT. The chain links TRBV30 to TRBJ1-5; TRBD1 agrees at 7 bases. Germline V gives CDR1 GTSNPN, CDR2 SVGIG (reference sequence). The CDR3 has 13 residues. The ends lost 4 bases at V and 3 bases at J; junction bases unmatched: 3.